This entry is about one T cell receptor (beta chain). The target antigen is unknown. The repertoire was sequenced with immunoSEQ multiplex PCR; TCRdb's copy has only in-frame clones and lacks some. The table lists roughly 60,000 clones, 80% to 90% of them singletons. Indicated time point: week 23, last vaccination. Each dose of the vaccine consisted of 300 ug of mutant IDH1 20-mer peptide, with topical imiquimod. The source of the sample is a study of a mutant IDH1 vaccine in newly diagnosed glioma. As for the study in general: Administration of eight vaccinations to patients took place in weeks 1, 3, 5, 7, 11, 15, 19, 23.

The receptor's source is a man between 25 and 39 years old with glioma. This specimen was PBMCs, taken from a glioma patient whose treatment included an IDH1 peptide vaccine.

CDR3 amino acids: CASSSRDVGTEAFF. The DNA for the CDR3 is TGTGCCAGCAGCAGCAGGGATGTCGGCACTGAAGCTTTCTTT. This chain links TRBV6-6 with TRBJ1-1; possible D gene TRBD1, 5 bases. CDR1 is MNHNY and CDR2 is SVGAGI in the germline V gene (reference sequence). This CDR3 is built from 14 residues. The V end was cut by 6 bases, the J end by 4 bases, with 15 bases between.